This T cell receptor (beta chain) originates from a study of blood T cells in healthy people across ages. Total RNA was isolated from each sample in quantities of at least 6 micrograms. This clonotype appeared a single time. V dropped 5 bases and J dropped 2; count of bases not matched to a gene: 8. This CDR3 is built from 15 residues. Germline-derived CDR1 and CDR2 are SGHTA and FQGNSA. A second roughly 7 to 11 cycle PCR used barcoded and J-beta primers. A template-switch adaptor that had 12 random nucleotides put a tag on each cDNA molecule. TCRdb itself ran the 5' RACE reads through MiXCR, one entry per CDR3 protein. Of about 580,000 distinct CDR3 sequences in the sample, 47% are singletons; the top ten hold approximately 25%.

The sequencing sample was made of blood. V is TRBV7-2 and J is TRBJ2-7, with 8 bases identical to TRBD1. This receptor was taken from an elderly man in good health. CDR3 amino acids: CASSRFRTGTYEQYF. The CDR3 nucleotides read TGTGCCAGCAGCCGCTTTAGGACAGGGACCTACGAGCAGTACTTC.